A single TCR beta chain is shown here with its context. Its antigen is unknown. One base away there is no much larger clone; base qualities are not given. V lost 5 bases and J lost 2 bases, and the count of bases not matched to a germline gene is 3. The germline V gene (reference sequence) gives CDR1 as GTSNPN and CDR2 as SVGIG. Reading from cysteine to phenylalanine, the CDR3 counts 14 amino acids. Only the CDR3 DNA stays, 42 bases, in frame from base 1. Receptors were amplified or captured by the immunoSEQ multiplex PCR assay. A mixture of 60 forward primers for TCR Vbeta segments and 13 reverse primers for TCR Jbeta segments was used in the multiplex PCR. The CDR3 region of rearranged TCR beta genes was amplified from genomic DNA by a multiplex PCR assay. On the Illumina HiSeq System, the amplified TCR beta libraries were sequenced as 87-base-pair reads. Turning to the authors' computational methods: Across the 700 or so repertoires, a later analysis counted approximately 75 million unique TCR beta chains, roughly 11 million of which were shared by at least two donors. To remove PCR and sequencing errors, raw reads were error-corrected and collapsed into unique sequences using a nearest-neighbor algorithm that merged closely related sequences. CDR3 sequences were aligned to IMGT reference sequences to assign V, D and J gene segments. For a sequence to be retained, at least a six-nucleotide match to both a V gene segment and a J gene segment was required. A rearrangement was called productive if the CDR3 had no stop codons and remained in frame with V and J, and every other rearrangement was called non-productive. CDR3 was defined according to IMGT convention as the region running from the second conserved V-encoded cysteine to the conserved J-encoded phenylalanine. Sequences without an unambiguous match to a single V gene segment were excluded from the earlier analysis of a few hundred of the donors. An earlier analysis of fewer than 650 of the donors classified V segments as functional when productive rearrangements were above 56.7% and as segregating when the standard deviation between donors was above 5%. A statistical classification framework was developed to diagnose cytomegalovirus status using the catalog of TCR beta chain sequences. In a later analysis, TCR nucleotide sequences were compared against IMGT/GENE-DB human TR gene sequences so that V and J genes could be assigned. Using the TCRdist pipeline, a later analysis assigned CDR3 sequences along with most-parsimonious VDJ recombination scenarios. In a later analysis, every TCR beta chain was defined by the combination of its CDR3 amino acid sequence and its V-gene family, and reads without a unique V-gene family were dropped. A later analysis removed roughly 590 highly shared, low-generation-probability nucleotide sequences to deal with suspected cross-contamination and a sequencing artifact. For each public chain, a later analysis derived a clonal expansion index from normalized ranks of inferred template counts within each repertoire. Generation probabilities in a later analysis came from a VDJ recombination model fitted to out-of-frame rearrangements, and those results were checked against IGoR. Hypergeometric tests were used in a later analysis to score TCR-TCR, TCR-HLA and TCR-CMV co-occurrence, with a repertoire-size bias correction applied to the TCR pairs. In a later analysis, false discovery rates were estimated by permuting HLA or CMV assignments 20 times. A later analysis grouped co-occurring TCRs with DBSCAN, adding TCRdist sequence similarity when clustering within HLA-allele-positive subsets. For co-occurrence clustering, repertoires with fewer than 30,000 or more than 120,000 public chains were excluded, along with a handful of repertoires with anomalous nucleotide sharing. Entries here come from immuneACCESS through TCRdb and include only in-frame sequences with V and J called. Some clones fail to appear in such tables; in the studies checked, an unresolved V gene covers under half of the shortfall, and the cause of the remainder is unknown. V, J and clone size were drawn from that table, and D and trimming were deduced from the DNA. The sample table records approximately 61,000 clones; 70% to 80% of these occur just once. The leading ten clones occupy 7.8% of the sample.

In total, more than 500 healthy bone marrow donors made up the cohort. At the time of sampling, all cohort members were nominally healthy, though unrecorded immune exposures were likely present. The donor tested CMV seropositive and was one of the 289 seropositive cohort members. A peripheral blood sample was collected from each donor, and TCR beta sequencing was performed on peripheral blood mononuclear cells. The Qiagen DNeasy Blood Extraction Kit was used to extract genomic DNA from the blood cell samples. This sample is drawn from a study of cytomegalovirus exposure and HLA in healthy donors (dated by TCRdb to the late 2010s). Regarding the research as a whole: An earlier analysis of 550 to 700 of the donors reported 250 to 350 Gb of sequence data and some 100 million unique TCR beta sequences from about 200 million T cells. Roughly 290 gigabases of sequencing data and roughly 80 million unique TCR sequences made up an early release that covered under 750 HLA-typed donors. HLA typing included class I and class II loci at four-digit resolution. In an earlier analysis of around 540 of the donors, high-throughput TCR beta sequencing was used to judge whether each TCR beta V gene segment behaved as functional or pseudogenic. The number of typed donors differed by locus: roughly 629-640 for A, B, C, DRB1 and DQB1; approximately 520 for DQA1; some 610 for DPA1; and 400 to 480 for DPB1. The study aimed to test whether signatures of past pathogen exposure could be identified by cataloging public T cell receptors. Alongside the repertoire data, information on donor age, sex, ethnicity and CMV serostatus was compiled. Among the approximately 400 genotyped donors, approximately 77% belonged to the genetic ancestry cluster associated with self-reported Caucasian donors. The study combined high-throughput TCR immunosequencing, statistical association of individual TCRs with disease status, and machine learning to predict cytomegalovirus infection status. Rather than using new phenotypic data, the later analysis identified candidate immune exposures from TCR beta sequences and from how often those sequences occurred across donors. The T cell repertoires of 666 subjects were profiled by immunosequencing and related to cytomegalovirus serostatus. In a later analysis, previously published TCR beta repertoires from 666 donors were re-analyzed and high-resolution HLA genotyping was added so that TCR occurrence patterns could be studied. A separate validation cohort of about 110 different subjects was used in addition to the roughly 640-subject first cohort. A later genetic analysis used genome-wide SNP genotypes for about 65% of the 666 donors, treating that subset as a discovery cohort. Among some 400 genotyped donors of the cohort, an average of around 250,000 unique TCR beta nucleotide sequences was sequenced per donor, of which 15% to 20% were non-productive. All discovery cohort repertoires had been generated on a single sequencing platform. Because of strong linkage in the cohort, a few DR-DQ haplotypes were treated as single units for association and clustering. General findings and caveats noted by the study authors: Broadly in line with IMGT annotations, most TCR beta V segments showed up in productive rearrangements about 87% or about 30% of the time in an earlier analysis of under 700 of the donors. According to a later analysis, most CMV-associated TCR beta chains appeared to be HLA-restricted, and the HLA associations seemed to be driven largely by CMV exposure. Most TCR sequences were seen in very few donors, while some public TCRs were found in many individuals. In a later analysis, TCR association rates were found to vary across HLA loci, with the most associated TCRs seen for DRB1 alleles and the fewest for HLA-C alleles. Because some donors lacked HLA typing at each locus, the association tests relied only on the typed subset. Presence/absence analyses assumed roughly uniform sequencing depth across donors, an assumption that may not hold. In a later analysis, 16,951 TCR beta sequences were associated with specific HLA alleles at a false discovery rate of 0.05. This cohort had only TCR beta chains sequenced, and the lack of alpha or paired-chain data limited which features could be detected. The classifier was reported to diagnose cytomegalovirus status with high specificity and sensitivity in both the original cohort and the validation cohort. According to a later genetic analysis, donors in an Asian-associated ancestry cluster had fewer N-insertions in productive TCRs than the approximately 700-donor mean. According to a later analysis, parvovirus B19, influenza, CMV and Epstein-Barr virus appeared linked to several top co-occurrence clusters. In a later analysis, HLA-associated TCR beta chains were found to be more clonally expanded and to have lower generation probabilities than equally common non-associated chains. A further reported finding was that TCR beta sequences accurately predicted the HLA-A and HLA-B alleles for most subjects in the first cohort. When HLA alleles, especially DR and DQ, strongly co-occurred, attributing TCR associations to individual alleles was difficult. Correlated functional status among segregating V segments might be attributable to linkage disequilibrium, but an unknown experimental factor could not be ruled out. The earlier analysis of almost 600 of the donors excluded some 15 rarely observed V segments, including chromosome 9 orphons, because counts were too low. Immune exposure information for the cohort was limited to CMV serostatus. It was suggested by the authors that the approach could potentially be generalized to other disease states and immunological phenotypes. The sequencing pipeline was judged likely to have produced a cluster of highly shared sequence variants as a technical artifact. The study gave a list of about 170 TCR beta chains associated with cytomegalovirus. Three of the identified cytomegalovirus-associated TCR beta chains were confirmed in vitro to be specific for cytomegalovirus antigens. The 87-base-pair reads could not distinguish some IMGT-functional V segments, including TRBV6-2 and TRBV6-3, so those segments were excluded. In a later genetic analysis, a missense DCLRE1C variant was associated with V-gene and J-gene trimming of TCR beta chains, and the association was replicated in an independent cohort.

The TCR comes from a man aged 18 to 35 in good health and CMV-seropositive. The V and J segments used are TRBV30 and TRBJ1-3; 10 bases in the middle match TRBD1. The sequenced material came from PBMCs. The bases read TGTGCCTGGGAGGGACAGGGGCCTGGAAACACCATATATTTT. This codes for CAWEGQGPGNTIYF. When the CDR3 is completed using the reference TRBV30 and TRBJ1-3 genes on either side, the full variable domain is SQTIHQWPATLVQPVGSPLSLECTVEGTSNPNLYWYRQAAGRGLQLLFYSVGIGQISSEVPQNLSASRPQDRQFILSSKKLLLSDSGFYLCAWEGQGPGNTIYFGEGSWLTVV.